This passage covers 5 T cell receptor beta chains from one sample sequenced in a study of T-cell memory formation after mild COVID-19. TCRdb processed the 5' RACE reads anew with MiXCR; each CDR3 protein has one entry. The table shows about 360,000 distinct CDR3 sequences, with over 13% occurring only once. Sequencing was done on a sample of PBMCs or a T cell subset sorted from them (not recorded which). These receptors came from a man aged 18 to 29 who had mild COVID-19 (a few samples of this study predate the infection). Cell type and time point are not known.

The chain combines TRBV6-4 with TRBJ2-5, with D unclear. V gave up 0 bases and J gave up 3 bases, with 14 bases separating them. CDR1 and CDR2 from the germline V gene are MRHNA and SNTAGT. The length of the CDR3 is 16 residues. The CDR3 DNA reads TGTGCCAGCAGTGACTCTTGCGGACCTAATAAAGAGACCCAGTACTTC. Translating gives CASSDSCGPNKETQYF.

V usage is TRBV2 and J usage is TRBJ1-2; D unresolved. V dropped 3 bases and J dropped 4 bases, with 9 bases sitting between them. Germline loops: CDR1 SNHLY, CDR2 FYNNEI. The CDR3 runs 13 residues. CDR3 DNA sequence: TGTGCCAGCAGTGAGTGGCAGTCCTATGGCTACACCTTC. It specifies CASSEWQSYGYTF.

The chain combines TRBV6-6 with TRBJ2-5; D is possibly TRBD1 (5 bases). This CDR3 comprises 13 residues. Between the trimmed V and J ends, which lost 10 bases and 5 bases, there was a span of 17 bases. Germline lookup yields CDR1 MNHNY and CDR2 SVGAGI (reference sequence). The CDR3 DNA is TGTGCCACCATTATATCGTCAGGGGAGACCCAGTACTTC. Protein product: CATIISSGETQYF.

The chain carries TRBV20-1 and TRBJ2-3, with D possibly TRBD2 on 6 matching bases. V lost 2 bases and J 4 bases, leaving 10 bases between the germline ends. Germline V gene sequence: CDR1 DFQATT, CDR2 SNEGSKA (reference sequence). The CDR3 is 13 amino acids. CDR3 sequence: CSARSLASDTQYF. CDR3 nucleotide sequence: TGCAGTGCTAGATCACTAGCATCAGATACGCAGTATTTT.

This clonotype showed up many times. This chain joins TRBV5-1 and TRBJ2-7; maybe TRBD1 (7 bases). Germline loops: CDR1 SGHRS, CDR2 YFSETQ. V was shortened by 2 bases and J by 3 bases, with 15 bases between the two germline ends. The CDR3 has 15 residues. CDR3 sequence reads: CASSFDQGGGYEQYF. As DNA, the CDR3 is TGCGCCAGCAGCTTCGATCAGGGGGGAGGCTACGAGCAGTACTTC.